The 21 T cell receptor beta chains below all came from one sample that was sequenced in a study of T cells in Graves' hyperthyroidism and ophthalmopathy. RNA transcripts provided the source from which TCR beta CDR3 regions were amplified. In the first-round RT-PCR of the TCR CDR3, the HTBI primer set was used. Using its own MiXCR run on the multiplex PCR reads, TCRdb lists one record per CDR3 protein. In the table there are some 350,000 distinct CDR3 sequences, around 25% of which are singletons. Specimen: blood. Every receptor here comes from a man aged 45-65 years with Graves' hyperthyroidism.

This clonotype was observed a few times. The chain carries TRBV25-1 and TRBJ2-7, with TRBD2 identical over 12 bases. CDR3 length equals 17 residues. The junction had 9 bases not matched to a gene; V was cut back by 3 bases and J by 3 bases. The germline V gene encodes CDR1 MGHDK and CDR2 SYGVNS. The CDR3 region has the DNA TGTGCCAGCAGTGACTCCCGGGGACTAGCGGGTATCTACGAGCAGTACTTC. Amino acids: CASSDSRGLAGIYEQYF.

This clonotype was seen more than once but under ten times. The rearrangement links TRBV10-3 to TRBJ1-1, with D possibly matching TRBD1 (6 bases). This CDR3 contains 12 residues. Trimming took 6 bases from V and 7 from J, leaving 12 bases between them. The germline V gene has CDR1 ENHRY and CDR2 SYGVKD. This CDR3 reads CAISLQGHEAFF. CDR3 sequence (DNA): TGTGCCATCAGCCTACAGGGTCATGAAGCTTTCTTT.

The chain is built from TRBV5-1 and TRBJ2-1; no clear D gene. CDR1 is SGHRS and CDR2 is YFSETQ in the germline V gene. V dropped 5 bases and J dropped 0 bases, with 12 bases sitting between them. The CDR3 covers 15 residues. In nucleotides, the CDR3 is TGCGCCAGCAGTACGGAGTATAGCTCCTACAATGAGCAGTTCTTC. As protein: CASSTEYSSYNEQFF.

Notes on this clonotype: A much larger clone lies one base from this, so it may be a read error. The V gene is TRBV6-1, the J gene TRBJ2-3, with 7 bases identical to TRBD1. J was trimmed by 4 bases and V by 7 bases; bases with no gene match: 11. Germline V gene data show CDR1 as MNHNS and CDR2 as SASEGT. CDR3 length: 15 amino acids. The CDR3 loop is CASKATGYRADTQYF. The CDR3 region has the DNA TGTGCCAGCAAGGCGACAGGGTATCGGGCAGATACGCAGTATTTT.

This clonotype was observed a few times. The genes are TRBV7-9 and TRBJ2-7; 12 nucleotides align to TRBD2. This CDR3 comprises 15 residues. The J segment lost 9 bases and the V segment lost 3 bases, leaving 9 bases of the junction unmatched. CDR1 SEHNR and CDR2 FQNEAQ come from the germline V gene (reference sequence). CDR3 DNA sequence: TGTGCCAGCAGCTTGGGACTAGCGGGTTTACACGTGCAGTACTTC. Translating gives CASSLGLAGLHVQYF.

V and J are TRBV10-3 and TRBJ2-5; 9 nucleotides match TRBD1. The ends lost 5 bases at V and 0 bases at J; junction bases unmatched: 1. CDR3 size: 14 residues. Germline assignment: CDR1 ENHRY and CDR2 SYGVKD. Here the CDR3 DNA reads TGTGCCATCAGTAGGGACAGGGACCAAGAGACCCAGTACTTC. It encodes CAISRDRDQETQYF.

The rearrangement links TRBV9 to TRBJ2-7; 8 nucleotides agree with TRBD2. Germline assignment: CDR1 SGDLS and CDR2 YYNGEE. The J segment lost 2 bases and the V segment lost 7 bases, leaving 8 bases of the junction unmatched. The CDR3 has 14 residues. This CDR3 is CASGPTSATYEQYF. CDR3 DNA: TGTGCCAGCGGGCCGACTAGCGCGACCTACGAGCAGTACTTC.

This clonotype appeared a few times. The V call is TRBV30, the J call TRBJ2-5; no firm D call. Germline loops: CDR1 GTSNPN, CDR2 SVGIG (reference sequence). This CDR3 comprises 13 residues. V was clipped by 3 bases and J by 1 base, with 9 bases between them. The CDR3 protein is CAWSGGAQETQYF. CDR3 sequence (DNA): TGTGCCTGGAGCGGCGGAGCCCAAGAGACCCAGTACTTC.

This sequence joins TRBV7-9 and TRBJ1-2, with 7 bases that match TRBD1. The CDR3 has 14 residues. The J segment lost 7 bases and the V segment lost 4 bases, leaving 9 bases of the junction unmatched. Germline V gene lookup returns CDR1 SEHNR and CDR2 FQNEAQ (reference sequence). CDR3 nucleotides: TGTGCCAGCAGCTCACGACAGGGCATTGGTGGCTACACCTTC. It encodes CASSSRQGIGGYTF.

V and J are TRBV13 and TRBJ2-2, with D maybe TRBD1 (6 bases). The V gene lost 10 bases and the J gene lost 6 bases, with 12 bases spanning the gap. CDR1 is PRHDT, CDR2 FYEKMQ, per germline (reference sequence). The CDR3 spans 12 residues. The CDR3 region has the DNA TGTGCCATCACAAAGGGGGCCGGGGAGCTGTTTTTT. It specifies CAITKGAGELFF.

CDR3 protein: CASSLGAGYTGELFF. The CDR3, as DNA: TGTGCCAGCAGCTTAGGGGCTGGCTACACCGGGGAGCTGTTTTTT. This chain connects TRBV7-2 to TRBJ2-2; D call uncertain. V gave up 1 base and J gave up 3 bases, with 9 bases separating them. The CDR3 runs to 15 residues. Germline V gene data show CDR1 as SGHTA and CDR2 as FQGNSA.

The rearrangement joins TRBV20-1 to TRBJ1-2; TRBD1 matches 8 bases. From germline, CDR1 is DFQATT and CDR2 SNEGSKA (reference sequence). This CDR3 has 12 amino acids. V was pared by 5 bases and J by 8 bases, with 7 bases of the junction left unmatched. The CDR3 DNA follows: TGCAGTGCTTCATCGACAGGGGAAGGCTACACCTTC. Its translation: CSASSTGEGYTF.

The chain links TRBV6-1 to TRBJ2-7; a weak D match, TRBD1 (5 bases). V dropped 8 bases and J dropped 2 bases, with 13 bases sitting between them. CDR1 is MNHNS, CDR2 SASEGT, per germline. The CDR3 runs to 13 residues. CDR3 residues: CASRPQGPYEQYF. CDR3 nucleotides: TGTGCCAGCCGTCCGCAGGGTCCCTACGAGCAGTACTTC.

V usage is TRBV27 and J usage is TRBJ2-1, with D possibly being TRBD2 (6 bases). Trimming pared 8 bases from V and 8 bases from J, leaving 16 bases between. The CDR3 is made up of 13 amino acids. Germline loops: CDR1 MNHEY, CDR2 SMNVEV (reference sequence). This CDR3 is CASSGLEGDEQFF. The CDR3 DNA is TGTGCCAGCTCTGGACTGGAGGGCGATGAGCAGTTCTTC.

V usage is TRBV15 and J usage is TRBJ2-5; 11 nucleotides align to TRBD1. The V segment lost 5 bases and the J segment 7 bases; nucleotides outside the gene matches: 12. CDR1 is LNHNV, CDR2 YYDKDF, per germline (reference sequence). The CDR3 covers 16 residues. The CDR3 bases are TGTGCCACCAGCCGACCCGGGACAGGGGGACTGGGGACCCAGTACTTC. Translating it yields CATSRPGTGGLGTQYF.

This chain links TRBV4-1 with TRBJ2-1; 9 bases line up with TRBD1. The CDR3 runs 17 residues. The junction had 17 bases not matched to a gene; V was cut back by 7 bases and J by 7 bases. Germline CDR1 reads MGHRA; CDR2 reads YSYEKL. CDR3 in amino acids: CASKDPHSGTGQNEQFF. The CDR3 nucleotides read TGCGCCAGCAAGGATCCCCACTCCGGGACAGGGCAAAATGAGCAGTTCTTC.

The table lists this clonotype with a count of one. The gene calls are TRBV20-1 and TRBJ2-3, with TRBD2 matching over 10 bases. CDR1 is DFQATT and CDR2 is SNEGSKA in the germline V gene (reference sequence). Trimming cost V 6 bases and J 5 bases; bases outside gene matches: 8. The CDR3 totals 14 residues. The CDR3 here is CSAQREGRVDTQYF. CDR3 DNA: TGCAGTGCCCAGCGGGAGGGCCGAGTAGATACGCAGTATTTT.

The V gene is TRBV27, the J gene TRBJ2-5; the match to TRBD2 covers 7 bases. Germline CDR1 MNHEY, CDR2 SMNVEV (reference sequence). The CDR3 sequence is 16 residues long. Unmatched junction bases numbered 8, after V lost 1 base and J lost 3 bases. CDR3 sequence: CASSLFSSGLKETQYF. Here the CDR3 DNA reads TGTGCCAGCAGTTTATTTTCTAGCGGCCTAAAAGAGACCCAGTACTTC.

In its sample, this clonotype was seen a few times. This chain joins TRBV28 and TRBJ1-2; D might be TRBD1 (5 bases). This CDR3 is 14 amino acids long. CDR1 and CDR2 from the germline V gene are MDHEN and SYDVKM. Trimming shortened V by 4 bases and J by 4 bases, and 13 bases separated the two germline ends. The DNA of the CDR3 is TGTGCCAGCAGTTCCGGGACTATAACCTATGGCTACACCTTC. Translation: CASSSGTITYGYTF.

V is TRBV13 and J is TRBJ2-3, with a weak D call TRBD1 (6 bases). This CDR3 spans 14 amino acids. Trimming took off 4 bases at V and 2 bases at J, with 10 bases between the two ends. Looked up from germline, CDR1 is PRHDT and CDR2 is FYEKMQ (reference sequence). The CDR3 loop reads CASSYYRDTDTQYF. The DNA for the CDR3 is TGTGCCAGCAGCTACTACAGGGACACAGATACGCAGTATTTT.

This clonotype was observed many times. Written as DNA, the CDR3 is TGTGCCAGCAGTGATTCCGGAGAGAGAGAGACCCAGTACTTC. Translating gives CASSDSGERETQYF. The V gene is TRBV2, the J gene TRBJ2-5; D is unclear. Deletions cut 3 bases from V and 4 bases from J, with 12 bases between. The CDR3 consists of 14 residues. Germline CDR1 reads SNHLY; CDR2 reads FYNNEI.